Presented here are 11 T cell receptor beta chains from one specimen sequenced in a study of blood T cell repertoires in COVID-19. Some clones are missing from TCRdb's copy, which holds only in-frame ones; the method was immunoSEQ multiplex PCR. There are 100,000 to 150,000 clones in the sample; roughly three quarters occur only once, and around 2% lies in the top ten. What was sequenced was peripheral blood. All receptors come from a woman between 70 and 85 years old with acute or convalescent COVID-19.

The gene calls are TRBV5-4 and TRBJ1-2; 8 nucleotides agree with TRBD1. The length of the CDR3 is 16 residues. Losses at the gene ends were 3 bases for V and 0 bases for J; bases not matched to a gene: 7. Germline V gene sequence: CDR1 SGHNT, CDR2 YYREEE (reference sequence). This CDR3 is CASSSRTGKANYGYTF. The CDR3 DNA is TGTGCCAGCAGCTCCCGGACAGGGAAAGCTAACTATGGCTACACCTTC.

This chain links TRBV5-4 with TRBJ1-2, with 8 bases identical to TRBD1. From germline, CDR1 is SGHNT and CDR2 YYREEE (reference sequence). V was clipped by 0 bases and J by 9 bases; unmatched bases: 4. The CDR3 consists of 13 residues. The CDR3 is CASSLDRGMRYTF. The CDR3 region has the DNA TGTGCCAGCAGCTTGGACAGGGGGATGCGCTACACCTTC. The variable domain in full, completed from reference TRBV5-4 and TRBJ1-2, reads ETGVTQSPTHLIKTRGQQVTLRCSSQSGHNTVSWYQQALGQGPQFIFQYYREEENGRGNFPPRFSGLQFPNYSSELNVNALELDDSALYLCASSLDRGMRYTFGSGTRLTVV.

DNA for the CDR3: TGTGCCAGCAGTTTGTTAGAGTATGGCTACACCTTC. Protein product: CASSLLEYGYTF. The chain has TRBV28 and TRBJ1-2; D is unresolved. The germline V and J ends were trimmed by 3 bases and 5 bases, with 7 bases remaining between them. Germline loops: CDR1 MDHEN, CDR2 SYDVKM. CDR3 length: 12 amino acids.

This rearrangement joins TRBV4-1 to TRBJ2-1, with 12 bases that match TRBD2. The CDR3 is 20 amino acids. V lost 2 bases, J lost 11 bases, and 22 bases stayed unmatched. The germline gives CDR1 MGHRA, CDR2 YSYEKL. The DNA of the CDR3 is TGCGCCAGCAGCCAACCTAGCGGGAGGGCCTCTGGGGTTGAATTCCCGAAGCAGTTCTTC. The encoded protein is CASSQPSGRASGVEFPKQFF.

CDR3 nucleotides: TGTGCCAGCAGTGAATATAGGACAGGAATCAACACTGAAGCTTTCTTT. Protein sequence: CASSEYRTGINTEAFF. V and J are TRBV25-1 and TRBJ1-1, with TRBD1 identical over 7 bases. V shed 0 bases, J shed 2 bases, and the junction held 6 bases outside the gene matches. Germline V CDR1 and CDR2: MGHDK, SYGVNS. The CDR3 runs to 16 residues.

This clone was found many times. The CDR3 DNA reads TGTGCCAGCAGTGATCACACAGGGCGAGGATCTGAAGCTTTCTTT. Its protein product is CASSDHTGRGSEAFF. This chain joins TRBV25-1 and TRBJ1-1, with D possibly matching TRBD1 (6 bases). V dropped 3 bases and J dropped 6 bases, with 17 bases sitting between them. The CDR3 sequence is 15 residues long. Germline CDR1 and CDR2: MGHDK and SYGVNS.

The rearrangement joins TRBV18 to TRBJ2-1, with D unclear. The CDR3 is 12 amino acids. Trimming took off 2 bases at V and 10 bases at J, with 9 bases between the two ends. Germline V CDR1 and CDR2: KGHSH, LQKENI. This CDR3 is CASSPGEAEQFF. CDR3 nucleotides: TGTGCCAGCTCACCAGGAGAAGCCGAGCAGTTCTTC.

This chain's CDR3 is CASSPIGTGYEKLFF. CDR3 nucleotides: TGTGCCAGCAGTCCAATCGGGACAGGGTACGAAAAACTGTTTTTT. The chain employs TRBV28 and TRBJ1-4, with 9 bases lining up with TRBD1. The V gene end was trimmed by 5 bases and the J gene end by 8 bases; junction bases not matched to a gene: 9. This CDR3 has 15 residues. Germline V gene sequence: CDR1 MDHEN, CDR2 SYDVKM.

The sample holds a few counts of this clone. This sequence joins TRBV6-4 and TRBJ2-5, with 8 bases that match TRBD1. The CDR3 is 18 amino acids. Looked up from germline, CDR1 is MRHNA and CDR2 is SNTAGT. With V trimmed by 2 bases and J by 5 bases, 16 bases remained unmatched. DNA for the CDR3: TGTGCCAGCAGTGACACTCTCCAGGGGGCTTGCTTGGGGGAGACCCAGTACTTC. It codes for CASSDTLQGACLGETQYF.

The table lists this clone with a count of one. V and J are TRBV28 and TRBJ2-1, with 11 positions matching TRBD2. CDR3 length equals 15 residues. J lost 10 bases, V lost 3 bases, and 8 bases had no gene match. Germline V gene lookup returns CDR1 MDHEN and CDR2 SYDVKM. CDR3 bases: TGTGCCAGCAGTTTTAGCGGGAGGGCCTTCGGAGAGCAGTTCTTC. Amino acids: CASSFSGRAFGEQFF.

This clone was counted only a few times. V gene TRBV28 combines with J gene TRBJ1-5; D is unclear. V lost 4 bases and J lost 7, with 11 bases in between. The CDR3 is 13 residues long. Germline CDR1 reads MDHEN; CDR2 reads SYDVKM. CDR3 sequence: CASSWTTGQPQHF. In DNA, the CDR3 is TGTGCCAGCAGTTGGACTACGGGGCAGCCCCAGCATTTT. The whole variable domain, remainder taken from reference TRBV28 and TRBJ1-5, is DVKVTQSSRYLVKRTGEKVFLECVQDMDHENMFWYRQDPGLGLRLIYFSYDVKMKEKGDIPEGYSVSREKKERFSLILESASTNQTSMYLCASSWTTGQPQHFGDGTRLSIL.